Detailed here is one TCR beta chain. The table came from immunoSEQ multiplex PCR; TCRdb's copy has only in-frame clones and leaves some out. This sample has 79,000 or so clones, with 85% found just once. With V trimmed by 4 bases and J by 2 bases, 6 bases remained unmatched. CDR1 is ENHRY, CDR2 SYGVKD, per germline. The CDR3 runs to 15 residues. These data originate in a study of blood T cell repertoires in COVID-19. The origin of this receptor is a man between 60 and 75 years old with COVID-19, enrolled during active disease. Sequencing used peripheral blood. The chain recombines TRBV10-3 with TRBJ2-3; 7 positions match TRBD1. CDR3: CAISVRDSITDTQYF. The DNA for the CDR3 is TGTGCCATCAGTGTCCGGGACAGTATCACAGATACGCAGTATTTT.